The 7 T cell receptor beta chains below all came from one sample that was sequenced in a study of blood T cell repertoires in COVID-19. Sequencing used immunoSEQ multiplex PCR; TCRdb keeps in-frame clones, though not all of them. The sample shows approximately 400,000 clones, around 84% of them seen only once. Sequences were obtained from peripheral blood. The receptor source for this set is a human donor with acute or convalescent COVID-19. The donor label of this sample is uncertain.

This clone was seen a handful of times. This chain uses TRBV29-1 with TRBJ2-1; TRBD2 might be the D (7 bases). Germline loops: CDR1 SQVTM, CDR2 ANQGSEA. Between the trimmed V and J ends, which lost 5 bases and 3 bases, there was a span of 14 bases. This CDR3 has 14 residues. The CDR3 sequence: CSVQKGGIYNEQFF. The DNA of the CDR3 is TGCAGCGTTCAAAAGGGGGGGATCTACAATGAGCAGTTCTTC.

CDR3 coding DNA: TGTGCCTGGAGCGAACAGGGACTATCTAATGAAAAACTGTTTTTT. Its translation: CAWSEQGLSNEKLFF. The chain is built from TRBV30 and TRBJ1-4; D is possibly TRBD1 (6 bases). V was cut by 3 bases and J by 3 bases, with 14 bases left in between. CDR1 and CDR2 from the germline V gene are GTSNPN and SVGIG (reference sequence). The CDR3 loop spans 15 amino acids.

V and J are TRBV19 and TRBJ1-1; no clear D. The V gene lost 0 bases and the J gene lost 5 bases, with 10 bases spanning the gap. The length of the CDR3 is 14 residues. Germline V CDR1 and CDR2: LNHDA, SQIVND (reference sequence). CDR3 nucleotide sequence: TGTGCCAGTAGTATAGAGTCGGAGGGAACTGAAGCTTTCTTT. It yields the protein CASSIESEGTEAFF.

The CDR3 here is CASSQDSGTGAQPQHF. CDR3 DNA sequence: TGTGCCAGCAGCCAAGATAGTGGGACAGGGGCTCAGCCCCAGCATTTT. V is TRBV4-2 and J is TRBJ1-5; 10 nucleotides line up with TRBD1. The CDR3 length is 16 residues. In germline, CDR1 is LGHNA, CDR2 YNFKEQ. J gave up 6 bases and V 0 bases, and 5 bases lay outside the gene matches.

There are a few counts of this clone. Other DNA sequences in this sample translate to the same CDR3. The chain joins TRBV19 to TRBJ1-2; D gene unclear. Germline-derived CDR1 and CDR2 are LNHDA and SQIVND (reference sequence). This CDR3 has 12 amino acids. Trimming took off 6 bases at V and 5 bases at J, with 10 bases between the two ends. The CDR3 nucleotides are TGTGCCAGTAGGCCAACTACATATGGCTACACCTTC. Its protein is CASRPTTYGYTF.

The chain recombines TRBV10-2 with TRBJ1-5; D remains ambiguous. The CDR3 loop spans 13 amino acids. In germline, CDR1 is WSHSY, CDR2 SAAADI. The ends were cut back, 4 bases at V and 5 bases at J, with 9 bases in the middle. The CDR3 region is CASSGLRDQPQHF. The CDR3 region has the DNA TGCGCCAGCAGTGGACTACGGGATCAGCCCCAGCATTTT.

A few counts support this clone. This chain uses TRBV5-1 with TRBJ1-4; the D gene is possibly TRBD1 (5 bases). Trimming shortened V by 2 bases and J by 7 bases, and 15 bases separated the two germline ends. The CDR3 length is 15 residues. Germline CDR1 and CDR2: SGHRS and YFSETQ. For the CDR3, the DNA is TGCGCCAGCAGCTTTACCACTGGAGGGGTTGAAAAACTGTTTTTT. This gives the protein CASSFTTGGVEKLFF. The whole variable domain, filled in from reference TRBV5-1 and TRBJ1-4, reads KAGVTQTPRYLIKTRGQQVTLSCSPISGHRSVSWYQQTPGQGLQFLFEYFSETQRNKGNFPGRFSGRQFSNSRSEMNVSTLELGDSALYLCASSFTTGGVEKLFFGSGTQLSVL.